A selection of T cell receptor beta chains follows, all from one sample in a study of long-term antiretroviral therapy in people with HIV. Method: immunoSEQ multiplex PCR; TCRdb's copy keeps in-frame clones and lacks some. The table shows 20,000 or so clones, with roughly 84% occurring only once. This specimen was unsorted PBMCs, taken 0.9 years after starting antiretroviral therapy. The receptors come from a young man with HIV. CDR3s leave out the opening cysteine and the closing phenylalanine or tryptophan. The D gene is left open where the match is weak. Where a row states a size, it is once, few, many or the class of an expanded clone; other rows omit it.

CDR3 protein: ASSQTSIGQSAYGYT; J gene: TRBJ1-2; V gene: TRBV4-1; D gene: .; clone size: few
CDR3 protein: ASGTGATDGYT; J gene: TRBJ1-2; V gene: TRBV6-5; D gene: .; clone size: .
CDR3 protein: ASSPSTRGNQPQH; J gene: TRBJ1-5; V gene: TRBV28; D gene: .; clone size: .
CDR3 protein: VQAPGEGDTQY; J gene: TRBJ2-3; V gene: TRBV7-9; D gene: .; clone size: .
CDR3 protein: ASSLEARGNTDTQY; J gene: TRBJ2-3; V gene: TRBV7-3; D gene: .; clone size: .
CDR3 protein: ASSVKGTTEAF; J gene: TRBJ1-1; V gene: TRBV9; D gene: .; clone size: .
CDR3 protein: ATSRDQVQPQH; J gene: TRBJ1-5; V gene: TRBV15; D gene: .; clone size: few
CDR3 protein: ASSPLQGQTYHEQY; J gene: TRBJ2-7; V gene: TRBV5-1; D gene: TRBD1; clone size: .
CDR3 protein: ASRKGDVEAGELF; J gene: TRBJ2-2; V gene: TRBV5-4; D gene: .; clone size: few
CDR3 protein: ASRSTGSSGNTIY; J gene: TRBJ1-3; V gene: TRBV7-8; D gene: TRBD1; clone size: .
CDR3 protein: ASSRRGATNEQY; J gene: TRBJ2-7; V gene: TRBV21-1; D gene: .; clone size: .
CDR3 protein: ASSPQGGSTDTQY; J gene: TRBJ2-3; V gene: TRBV28; D gene: .; clone size: .
CDR3 protein: ASSGALNTEAF; J gene: TRBJ1-1; V gene: TRBV5-6; D gene: .; clone size: .
CDR3 protein: ASSLIGGAF; J gene: TRBJ1-1; V gene: TRBV28; D gene: .; clone size: .
CDR3 protein: ASSFQETQY; J gene: TRBJ2-5; V gene: TRBV6-6; D gene: .; clone size: .